This T cell receptor beta chain comes out of a study of cytomegalovirus exposure and HLA in healthy donors. The study's findings and limits: Prior analysis indicated that the majority of TCR beta V segments exhibited productivity approximately 90% or approximately 30% of the time.

The CDR3 length is 14 residues. CDR1 and CDR2 (germline): MNHEY, SMNVEV (reference sequence). V was pared by 4 bases and J by 10 bases, with 17 bases between. The PCR was carried out with 60 Vbeta primers and 13 Jbeta primers. Per the study methods: Later work found around 80 million unique TCR beta chains, with some 11 million shared. The protocol was immunoSEQ multiplex PCR, while the TCRdb copy is restricted to in-frame clones and leaves out a portion. V and J calls and clone size are given by that table; D and trimming were obtained from the DNA. The sample carries approximately 160,000 clones, about 63% recorded once. This cohort consisted of healthy bone marrow donors. Worth noting for this clone: The antigen remains unidentified.

The TCR comes from a woman between 40 and 50 years old in good health and CMV-seropositive. The rearrangement uses TRBV27 and TRBJ2-1, with D possibly TRBD2 on 5 matching bases. The sequenced material came from PBMCs. For the CDR3, the DNA is TGTGCCAGCAGTTCGCCGGGCCAAGCGGAGGAGCAGTTCTTC. It encodes CASSSPGQAEEQFF.